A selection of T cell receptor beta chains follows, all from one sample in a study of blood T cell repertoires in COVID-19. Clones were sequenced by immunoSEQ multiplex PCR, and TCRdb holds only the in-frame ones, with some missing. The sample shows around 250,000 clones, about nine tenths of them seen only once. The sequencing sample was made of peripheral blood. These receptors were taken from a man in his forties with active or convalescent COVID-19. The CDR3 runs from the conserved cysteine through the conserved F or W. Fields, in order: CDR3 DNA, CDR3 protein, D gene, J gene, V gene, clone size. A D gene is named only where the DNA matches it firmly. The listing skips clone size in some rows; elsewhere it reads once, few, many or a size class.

CDR3nt: TGTGCCAGCAGGCCCGGCTGGGGGCCTGAAGCTTTCTTT
CDR3aa: CASRPGWGPEAFF
d_gene: NA
j_gene: TRBJ1-1
v_gene: TRBV6-5
abundance: NA

CDR3nt: TGTGCCTGGAGGGAATGGGGGGGCCCCGGGGAGCTGTTTTTT
CDR3aa: CAWREWGGPGELFF
d_gene: NA
j_gene: TRBJ2-2
v_gene: TRBV30
abundance: once

CDR3nt: TGTGCCAGCACCCGGAGGTGGGGAACCTACGAGCAGTACTTC
CDR3aa: CASTRRWGTYEQYF
d_gene: NA
j_gene: TRBJ2-7
v_gene: TRBV27
abundance: NA

CDR3nt: TGTGCCAGCAGCCCTGCTCCCGGGACTCATGAGGGGAATGAGCAGTTCTTC
CDR3aa: CASSPAPGTHEGNEQFF
d_gene: NA
j_gene: TRBJ2-1
v_gene: TRBV7-3
abundance: NA

CDR3nt: TGTGCCAGCAGTGAATGGGAGGACAGGGACTATGGCTACACCTTC
CDR3aa: CASSEWEDRDYGYTF
d_gene: TRBD1
j_gene: TRBJ1-2
v_gene: TRBV25-1
abundance: few

CDR3nt: TGTGCCAGCAGTGGGCAGGTCGAGCAGTACTTC
CDR3aa: CASSGQVEQYF
d_gene: NA
j_gene: TRBJ2-7
v_gene: TRBV2
abundance: NA

CDR3nt: TGTGCCAGCAGCCCAGTGAACACCGGGGAGCTGTTTTTT
CDR3aa: CASSPVNTGELFF
d_gene: NA
j_gene: TRBJ2-2
v_gene: TRBV3-1/TRBV3-2
abundance: NA

CDR3nt: TGTGCCACCCAACACGGCAATCAGCCCCAGCATTTT
CDR3aa: CATQHGNQPQHF
d_gene: NA
j_gene: TRBJ1-5
v_gene: TRBV27
abundance: NA

CDR3nt: TGTGCCAGCTCACCCCTAGGACAGGGCCGGAGCTCCTATAATTCACCCCTCCACTTT
CDR3aa: CASSPLGQGRSSYNSPLHF
d_gene: TRBD1
j_gene: TRBJ1-6
v_gene: TRBV18
abundance: NA

CDR3nt: TGCAGTGCTAGAGATCTCACCGGGGCTTTCTTT
CDR3aa: CSARDLTGAFF
d_gene: NA
j_gene: TRBJ1-1
v_gene: TRBV20-1
abundance: NA

CDR3nt: TGTGCCAGTAGTATCCGGGGGGCGGGGGAGACCCAGTACTTC
CDR3aa: CASSIRGAGETQYF
d_gene: NA
j_gene: TRBJ2-5
v_gene: TRBV19
abundance: few

CDR3nt: TGCGCCAGCAGCTTCGGACAGGGGGCTGCTTCACCCCTCCACTTT
CDR3aa: CASSFGQGAASPLHF
d_gene: TRBD1
j_gene: TRBJ1-6
v_gene: TRBV5-1
abundance: NA